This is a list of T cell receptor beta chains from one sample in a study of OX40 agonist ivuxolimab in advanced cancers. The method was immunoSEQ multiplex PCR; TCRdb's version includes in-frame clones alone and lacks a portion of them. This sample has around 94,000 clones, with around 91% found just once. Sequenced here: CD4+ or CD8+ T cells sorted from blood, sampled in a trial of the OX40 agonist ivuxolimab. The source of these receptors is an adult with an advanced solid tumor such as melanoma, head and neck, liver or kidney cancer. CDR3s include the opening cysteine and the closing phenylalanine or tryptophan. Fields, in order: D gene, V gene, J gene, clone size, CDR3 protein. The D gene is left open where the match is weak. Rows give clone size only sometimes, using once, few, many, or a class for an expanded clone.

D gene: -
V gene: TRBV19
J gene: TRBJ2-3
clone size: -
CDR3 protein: CASSPPPLDTQYF

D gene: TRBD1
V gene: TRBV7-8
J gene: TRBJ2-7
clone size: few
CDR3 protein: CASSYRGSYEQYF

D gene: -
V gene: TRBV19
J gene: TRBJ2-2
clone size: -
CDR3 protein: CASSTVGTGGELFF

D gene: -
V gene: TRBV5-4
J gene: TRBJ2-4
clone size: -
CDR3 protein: CASSLMGTKNIQYF

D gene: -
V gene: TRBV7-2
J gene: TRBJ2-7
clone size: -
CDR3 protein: CASSFYSYPVYEQYF

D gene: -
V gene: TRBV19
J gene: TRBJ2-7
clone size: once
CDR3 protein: CASSTGFRAYEQYF

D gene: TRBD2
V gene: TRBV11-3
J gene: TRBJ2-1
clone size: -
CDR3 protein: CASSLEGTTAGDEQFF

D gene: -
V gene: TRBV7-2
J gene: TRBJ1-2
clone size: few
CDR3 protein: CASSFRRYGYTF

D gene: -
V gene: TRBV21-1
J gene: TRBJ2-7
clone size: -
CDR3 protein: CASSKGGDYEQYF

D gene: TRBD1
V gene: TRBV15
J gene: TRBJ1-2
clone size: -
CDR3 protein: CATSRGGQGEHGYTF

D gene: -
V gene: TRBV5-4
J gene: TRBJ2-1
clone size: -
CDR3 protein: CASSFSGLSGNEQFF

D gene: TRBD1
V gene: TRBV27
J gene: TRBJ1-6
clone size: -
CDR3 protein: CASSLGTGSSPLHF

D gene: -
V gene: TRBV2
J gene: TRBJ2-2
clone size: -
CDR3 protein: CASAPANTGELFF

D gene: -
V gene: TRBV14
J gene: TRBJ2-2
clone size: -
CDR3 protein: CASSQDFGTGELFF

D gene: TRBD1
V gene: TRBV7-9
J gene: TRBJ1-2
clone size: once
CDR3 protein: CASSPDRDRERYGYTF

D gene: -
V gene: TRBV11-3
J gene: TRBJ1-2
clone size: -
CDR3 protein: CASSLVSGGYTF

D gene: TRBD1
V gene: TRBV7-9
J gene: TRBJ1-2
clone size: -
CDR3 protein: CATTGNYGYTF

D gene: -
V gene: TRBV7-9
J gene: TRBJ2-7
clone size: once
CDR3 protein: CASSLDPAGEQYF

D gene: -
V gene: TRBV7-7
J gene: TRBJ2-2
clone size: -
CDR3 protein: CASSLTIVGELFF

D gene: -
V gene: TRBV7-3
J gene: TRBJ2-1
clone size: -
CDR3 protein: CASSLVGSLGNEQFF

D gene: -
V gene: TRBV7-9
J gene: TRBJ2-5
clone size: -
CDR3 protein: CASSSLSGVETQYF

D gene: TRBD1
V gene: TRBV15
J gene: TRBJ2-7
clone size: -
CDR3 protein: CATSRVPGTGSEQYF

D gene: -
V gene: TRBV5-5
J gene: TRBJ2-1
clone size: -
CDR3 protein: CASSWPYRANEQFF

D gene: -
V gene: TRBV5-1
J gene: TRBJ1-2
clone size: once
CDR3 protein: CASSPGWGTNYGYTF

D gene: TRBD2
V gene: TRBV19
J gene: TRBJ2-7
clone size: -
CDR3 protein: CASSREEREPYEQYF

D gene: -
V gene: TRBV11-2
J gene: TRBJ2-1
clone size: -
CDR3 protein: CASIQGRTHKHEQFF

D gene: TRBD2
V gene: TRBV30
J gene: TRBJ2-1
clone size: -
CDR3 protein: CAWSDPGLASPEQFF

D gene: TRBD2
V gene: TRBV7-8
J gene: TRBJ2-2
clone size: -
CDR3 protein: CASSLGLAGGPENTGELFF

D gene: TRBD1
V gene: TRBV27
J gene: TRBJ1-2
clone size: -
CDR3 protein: CASSLNSHRGPNYGYTF

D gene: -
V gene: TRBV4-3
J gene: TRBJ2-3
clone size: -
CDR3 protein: CASSHTAGLITDTQYF

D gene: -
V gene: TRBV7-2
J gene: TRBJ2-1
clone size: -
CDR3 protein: CASSPLYEQFF